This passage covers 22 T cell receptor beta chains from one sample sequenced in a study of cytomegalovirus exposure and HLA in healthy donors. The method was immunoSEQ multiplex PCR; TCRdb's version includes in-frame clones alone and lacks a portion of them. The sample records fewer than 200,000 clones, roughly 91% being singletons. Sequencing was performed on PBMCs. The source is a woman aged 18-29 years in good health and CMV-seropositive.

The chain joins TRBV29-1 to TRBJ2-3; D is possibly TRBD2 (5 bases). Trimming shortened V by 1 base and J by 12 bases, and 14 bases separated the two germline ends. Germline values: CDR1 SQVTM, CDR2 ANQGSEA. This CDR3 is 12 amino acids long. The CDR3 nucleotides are TGCAGCGTTGAAGCTCAACTAGGATTCCAGTATTTT. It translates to CSVEAQLGFQYF.

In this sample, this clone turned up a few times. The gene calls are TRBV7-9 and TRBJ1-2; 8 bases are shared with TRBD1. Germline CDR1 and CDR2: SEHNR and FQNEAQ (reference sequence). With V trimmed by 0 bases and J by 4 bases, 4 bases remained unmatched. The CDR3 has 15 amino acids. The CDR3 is CASSLAEGQAYGYTF. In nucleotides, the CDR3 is TGTGCCAGCAGCTTAGCGGAGGGACAGGCCTATGGCTACACCTTC.

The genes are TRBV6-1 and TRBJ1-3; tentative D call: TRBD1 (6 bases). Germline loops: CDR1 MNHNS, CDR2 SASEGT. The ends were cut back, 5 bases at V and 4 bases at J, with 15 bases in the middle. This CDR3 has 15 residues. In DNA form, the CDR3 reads TGTGCCAGCAGTCCCGGGACACCGCTAGGAAACACCATATATTTT. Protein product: CASSPGTPLGNTIYF.

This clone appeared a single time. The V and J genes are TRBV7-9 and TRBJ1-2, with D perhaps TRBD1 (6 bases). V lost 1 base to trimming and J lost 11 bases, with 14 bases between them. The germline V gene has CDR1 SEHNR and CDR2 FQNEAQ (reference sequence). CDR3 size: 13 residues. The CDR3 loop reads CASSLGDIEEYTF. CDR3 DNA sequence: TGTGCCAGCAGCTTAGGGGACATCGAAGAGTACACCTTC.

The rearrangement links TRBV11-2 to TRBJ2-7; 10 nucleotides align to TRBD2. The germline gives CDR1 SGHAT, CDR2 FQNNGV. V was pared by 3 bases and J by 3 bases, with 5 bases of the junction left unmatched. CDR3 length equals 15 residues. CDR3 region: CASSFTSGTNYEQYF. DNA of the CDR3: TGTGCCAGCAGCTTTACTAGCGGGACCAACTACGAGCAGTACTTC.

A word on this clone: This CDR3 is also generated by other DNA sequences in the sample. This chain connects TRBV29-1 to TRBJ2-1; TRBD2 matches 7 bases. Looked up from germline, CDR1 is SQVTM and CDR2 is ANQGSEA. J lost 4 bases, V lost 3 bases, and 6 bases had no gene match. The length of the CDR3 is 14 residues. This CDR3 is CSVEAGGSYNEQFF. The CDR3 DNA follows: TGCAGCGTTGAGGCAGGCGGGAGTTACAATGAGCAGTTCTTC.

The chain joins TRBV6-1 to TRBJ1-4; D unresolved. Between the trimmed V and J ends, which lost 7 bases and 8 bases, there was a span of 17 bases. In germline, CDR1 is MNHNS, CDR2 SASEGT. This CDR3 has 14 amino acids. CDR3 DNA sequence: TGTGCCAGCACACGATATGAGGTTCAAGAAAAACTGTTTTTT. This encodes CASTRYEVQEKLFF.

The CDR3 coding sequence is TGTGCCAGCAGCTTCATTAGCGAAGAGACCCAGTACTTC. Translation gives CASSFISEETQYF. The rearrangement joins TRBV7-9 to TRBJ2-5, with D possibly being TRBD2 (5 bases). Trimming removed 3 bases at V and 3 bases at J, with 8 bases between. The CDR3 loop spans 13 amino acids. The germline gives CDR1 SEHNR, CDR2 FQNEAQ (reference sequence).

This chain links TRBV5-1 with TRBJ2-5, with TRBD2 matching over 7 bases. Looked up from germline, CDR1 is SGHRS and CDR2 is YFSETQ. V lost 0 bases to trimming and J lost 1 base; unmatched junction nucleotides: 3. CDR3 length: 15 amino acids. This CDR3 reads CASSLGDYRQETQYF. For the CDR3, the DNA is TGCGCCAGCAGCTTGGGGGACTATCGCCAAGAGACCCAGTACTTC.

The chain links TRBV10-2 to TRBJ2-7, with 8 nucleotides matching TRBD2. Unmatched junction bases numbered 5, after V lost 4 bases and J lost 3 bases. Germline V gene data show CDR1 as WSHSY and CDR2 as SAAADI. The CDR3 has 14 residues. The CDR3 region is CASSAVSGNYEQYF. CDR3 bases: TGCGCCAGCAGTGCGGTTAGCGGGAACTACGAGCAGTACTTC.

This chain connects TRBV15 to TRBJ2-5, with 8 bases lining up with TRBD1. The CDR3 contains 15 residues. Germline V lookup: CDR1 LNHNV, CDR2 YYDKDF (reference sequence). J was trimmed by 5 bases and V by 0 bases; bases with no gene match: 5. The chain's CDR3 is CATSRDRGRRETQYF. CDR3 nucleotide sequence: TGTGCCACCAGCAGAGACAGGGGGCGCCGGGAGACCCAGTACTTC. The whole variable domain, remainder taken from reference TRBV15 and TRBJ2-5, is DAMVIQNPRYQVTQFGKPVTLSCSQTLNHNVMYWYQQKSSQAPKLLFHYYDKDFNNEADTPDNFQSRRPNTSFCFLDIRSPGLGDTAMYLCATSRDRGRRETQYFGPGTRLLVL.

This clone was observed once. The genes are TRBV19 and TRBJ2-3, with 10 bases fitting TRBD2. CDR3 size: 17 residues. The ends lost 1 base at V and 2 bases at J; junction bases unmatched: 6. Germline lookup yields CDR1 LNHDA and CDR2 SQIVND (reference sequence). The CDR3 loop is CASSIVASGRPTDTQYF. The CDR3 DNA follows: TGTGCCAGTAGTATAGTGGCTAGCGGGAGACCCACAGATACGCAGTATTTT. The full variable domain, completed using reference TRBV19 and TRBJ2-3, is DGGITQSPKYLFRKEGQNVTLSCEQNLNHDAMYWYRQDPGQGLRLIYYSQIVNDFQKGDIAEGYSVSREKKESFPLTVTSAQKNPTAFYLCASSIVASGRPTDTQYFGPGTRLTVL.

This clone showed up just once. CDR3 loop: CAWSISGNEQFF. The CDR3 nucleotides are TGTGCCTGGAGTATCTCCGGGAATGAGCAGTTCTTC. The chain recombines TRBV30 with TRBJ2-1; D gene uncertain. Germline CDR1 is GTSNPN and CDR2 is SVGIG (reference sequence). The V and J ends lost 2 bases and 7 bases respectively, with 9 bases between them. CDR3 length: 12 residues.

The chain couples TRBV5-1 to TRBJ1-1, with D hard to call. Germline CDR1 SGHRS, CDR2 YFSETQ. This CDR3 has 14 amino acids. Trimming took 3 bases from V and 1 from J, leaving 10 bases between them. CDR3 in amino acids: CASSSQTTNTEAFF. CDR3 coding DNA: TGCGCCAGCAGCTCCCAGACAACGAACACTGAAGCTTTCTTT.

CDR3 nucleotides: TGTGCCAGCAGGACAGGACAGGGTTTCACCGGGGAGCTGTTTTTT. Translation: CASRTGQGFTGELFF. The chain uses TRBV6-1 and TRBJ2-2, with 8 bases lining up with TRBD1. Germline CDR1 is MNHNS and CDR2 is SASEGT. V lost 6 bases, J lost 4 bases, and 7 bases stayed unmatched. The CDR3 is 15 residues long.

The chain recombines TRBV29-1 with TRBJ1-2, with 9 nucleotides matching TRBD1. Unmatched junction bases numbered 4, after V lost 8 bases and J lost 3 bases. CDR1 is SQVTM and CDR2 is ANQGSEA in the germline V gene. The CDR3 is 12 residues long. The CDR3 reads CSQQGADYGYTF. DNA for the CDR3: TGCAGCCAACAGGGGGCTGACTATGGCTACACCTTC.

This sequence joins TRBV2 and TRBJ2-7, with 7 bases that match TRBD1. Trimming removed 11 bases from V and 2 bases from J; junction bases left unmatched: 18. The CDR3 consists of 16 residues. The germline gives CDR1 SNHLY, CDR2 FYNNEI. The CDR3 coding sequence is TGTGCCGACCACCGGTTGGGGACAGTTCATCCCTACGAGCAGTACTTC. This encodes CADHRLGTVHPYEQYF.

The chain's CDR3 is CASSPEQGTSSYNEQFF. The CDR3 nucleotides are TGTGCCAGCAGTCCGGAACAGGGAACCTCCTCCTACAATGAGCAGTTCTTC. The rearrangement joins TRBV27 to TRBJ2-1, with D perhaps matching TRBD1 (6 bases). V was pared by 5 bases and J by 0 bases, with 17 bases between. CDR3 length equals 17 residues. Germline CDR1 reads MNHEY; CDR2 reads SMNVEV (reference sequence).

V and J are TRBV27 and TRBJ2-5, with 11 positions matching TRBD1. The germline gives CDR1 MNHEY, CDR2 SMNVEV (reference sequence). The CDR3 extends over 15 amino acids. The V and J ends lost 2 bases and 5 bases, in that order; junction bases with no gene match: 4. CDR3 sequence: CASSLGQGAGETQYF. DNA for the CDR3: TGTGCCAGCAGTTTAGGACAGGGGGCGGGGGAGACCCAGTACTTC.

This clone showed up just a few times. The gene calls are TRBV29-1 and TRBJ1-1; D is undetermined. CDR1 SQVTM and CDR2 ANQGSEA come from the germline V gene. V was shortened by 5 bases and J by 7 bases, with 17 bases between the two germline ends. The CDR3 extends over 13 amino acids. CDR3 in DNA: TGCAGCGTTAGACGGAGGGATGACGGTGAAGCTTTCTTT. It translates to CSVRRRDDGEAFF.

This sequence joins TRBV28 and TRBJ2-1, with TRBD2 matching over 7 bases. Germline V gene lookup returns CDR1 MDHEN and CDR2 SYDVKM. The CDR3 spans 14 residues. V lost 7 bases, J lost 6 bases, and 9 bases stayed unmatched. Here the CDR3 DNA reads TGTGCCAGCACCTTCGGGGGGAGTCTCAATGAGCAGTTCTTC. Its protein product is CASTFGGSLNEQFF.

CDR3 DNA sequence: TGTGCCTGGAGTGAAGCGGTCGAGCTGTTTTTT. This gives the protein CAWSEAVELFF. The chain couples TRBV30 to TRBJ2-2, with D possibly TRBD2 on 5 matching bases. V gave up 1 base and J gave up 11 bases, with 8 bases separating them. CDR3 length: 11 residues. CDR1 and CDR2 (germline): GTSNPN, SVGIG (reference sequence).